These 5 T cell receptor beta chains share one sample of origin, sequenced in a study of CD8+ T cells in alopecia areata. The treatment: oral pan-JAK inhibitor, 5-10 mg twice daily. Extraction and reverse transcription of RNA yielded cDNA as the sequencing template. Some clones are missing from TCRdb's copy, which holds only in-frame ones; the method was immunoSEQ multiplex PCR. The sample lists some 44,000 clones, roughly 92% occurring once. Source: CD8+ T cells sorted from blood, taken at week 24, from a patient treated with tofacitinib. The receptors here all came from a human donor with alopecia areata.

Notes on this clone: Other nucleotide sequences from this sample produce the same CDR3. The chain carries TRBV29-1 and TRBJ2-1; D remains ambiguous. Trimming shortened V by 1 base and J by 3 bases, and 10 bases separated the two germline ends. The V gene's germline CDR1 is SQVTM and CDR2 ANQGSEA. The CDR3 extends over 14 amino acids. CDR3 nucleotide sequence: TGCAGCGTTGAAGGGGAAGGGTACTACAATGAGCAGTTCTTC. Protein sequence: CSVEGEGYYNEQFF.

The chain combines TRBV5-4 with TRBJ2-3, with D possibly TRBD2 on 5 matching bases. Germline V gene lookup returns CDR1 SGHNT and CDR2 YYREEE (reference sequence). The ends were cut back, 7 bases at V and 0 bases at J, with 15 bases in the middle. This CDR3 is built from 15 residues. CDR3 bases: TGTGCCAGCTCCGTCCAAGCGGCTAGCACAGATACGCAGTATTTT. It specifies CASSVQAASTDTQYF.

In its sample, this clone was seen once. CDR3 bases: TGTGCCAGTACCGTCAAACAGGGGGCGCGGAATGAGCAGTTCTTC. Its translation is CASTVKQGARNEQFF. The chain joins TRBV19 to TRBJ2-1; the match to TRBD1 covers 9 bases. CDR1 is LNHDA and CDR2 is SQIVND in the germline V gene (reference sequence). The CDR3 sequence is 15 residues long. V gave up 7 bases and J gave up 7 bases; unmatched junction bases: 11.

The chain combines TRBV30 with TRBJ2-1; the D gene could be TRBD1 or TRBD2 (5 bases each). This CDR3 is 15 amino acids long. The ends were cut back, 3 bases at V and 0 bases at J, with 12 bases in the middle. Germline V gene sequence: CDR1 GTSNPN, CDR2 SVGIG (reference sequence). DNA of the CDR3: TGTGCCTGGAGCGAGGGGTCGAGCTCCTACAATGAGCAGTTCTTC. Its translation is CAWSEGSSSYNEQFF.

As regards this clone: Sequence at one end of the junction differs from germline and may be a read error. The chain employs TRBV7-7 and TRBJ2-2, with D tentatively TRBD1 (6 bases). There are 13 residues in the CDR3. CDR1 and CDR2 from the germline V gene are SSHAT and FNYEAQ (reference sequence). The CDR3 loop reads CASSGQRPGELFF. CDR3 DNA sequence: TGTGCTAGCAGCGGACAGAGACCCGGGGAGCTGTTTTTT. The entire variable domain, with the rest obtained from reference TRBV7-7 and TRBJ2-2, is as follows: GAGVSQSPRYKVTKRGQDVTLRCDPISSHATLYWYQQALGQGPEFLTYFNYEAQPDKSGLPSDRFSAERPEGSISTLTIQRTEQRDSAMYRCASSGQRPGELFFGEGSRLTVL.